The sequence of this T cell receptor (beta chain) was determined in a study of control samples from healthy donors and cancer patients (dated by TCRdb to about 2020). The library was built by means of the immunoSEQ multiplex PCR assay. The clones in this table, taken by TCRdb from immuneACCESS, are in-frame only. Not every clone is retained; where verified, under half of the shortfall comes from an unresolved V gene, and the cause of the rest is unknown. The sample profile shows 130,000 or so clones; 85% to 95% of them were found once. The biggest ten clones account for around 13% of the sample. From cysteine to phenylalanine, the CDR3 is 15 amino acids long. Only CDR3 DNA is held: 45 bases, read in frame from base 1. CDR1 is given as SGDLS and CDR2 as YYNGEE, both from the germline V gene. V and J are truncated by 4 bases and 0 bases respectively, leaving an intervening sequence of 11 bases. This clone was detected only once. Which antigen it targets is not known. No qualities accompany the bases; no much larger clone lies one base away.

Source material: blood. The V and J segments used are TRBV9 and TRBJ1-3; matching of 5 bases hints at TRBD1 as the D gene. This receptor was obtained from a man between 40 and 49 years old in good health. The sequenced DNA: TGTGCCAGCAGCACTACAGGAAACTCTGGAAACACCATATATTTT. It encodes CASSTTGNSGNTIYF. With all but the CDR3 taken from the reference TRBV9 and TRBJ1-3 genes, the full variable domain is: DSGVTQTPKHLITATGQRVTLRCSPRSGDLSVYWYQQSLDQGLQFLIQYYNGEERAKGNILERFSAQQFPDLHSELNLSSLELGDSALYFCASSTTGNSGNTIYFGEGSWLTVV.